This T cell receptor (beta chain) comes out of a study of vaccination effects on CD4 cells after COVID-19. Trimming stripped 3 bases from V and 2 bases from J, with 9 bases between. The germline CDR1 and CDR2 sequences are KGHSH and LQKENI. This CDR3 is 14 amino acids long. Within the ViraFEST assay, antigen-specific CD4+ T cells underwent expansion with viral peptide pools prior to sequencing. With approximately 9 days of culture completed, CD4+ T cells were isolated. Every participant took two doses of the BNT162b2 or mRNA-1273 vaccine. With roughly 10 ug/ml peptides and about 9.7 IU/ml IL-2, a few million PBMC per well were cultured. Assay: immunoSEQ multiplex PCR; the TCRdb copy retains only in-frame clones and omits some. The data hold about 81,000 clones, with over 70% observed a single time. About this clone itself: Its antigen is as yet unknown.

The chain couples TRBV18 to TRBJ2-3; no firm D call. The receptor was isolated from a human donor who received a COVID-19 vaccine. Sequenced material: CD4+ T cells from PBMCs cultured with HCoV-OC43 spike peptides, taken after COVID-19 vaccination. Subset: HCoV-OC43 spike overlapping peptide pool stimulation. CDR3 DNA: TGTGCCAGCTCACCCCAAGACAACACAGATACGCAGTATTTT. Translated: CASSPQDNTDTQYF.